A single sample is the source of the 17 T cell receptor beta chains below, sequenced in a study of blood T cell repertoires in COVID-19. The assay was immunoSEQ multiplex PCR, and TCRdb's table has in-frame clones only and misses some. The sample lists some 210,000 clones, approximately 85% seen once, with 4.5% to 5.5% in the top ten. The sample comprised peripheral blood. These receptors all stem from an older woman with active or convalescent COVID-19.

The genes are TRBV28 and TRBJ2-5; 8 bases fit TRBD2. Germline values: CDR1 MDHEN, CDR2 SYDVKM. The CDR3 consists of 16 residues. V was clipped by 5 bases and J by 4 bases; unmatched bases: 12. In DNA, the CDR3 is TGTGCCAGCAGTCCCCGACTAGCGATTGACGGAGAGACCCAGTACTTC. It is translated as CASSPRLAIDGETQYF.

V and J are TRBV24-1 and TRBJ2-1, with 7 bases aligning to TRBD1. The germline gives CDR1 KGHDR, CDR2 SFDVKD. The CDR3 is 14 amino acids. Germline trimming cut 3 bases from V and 8 bases from J; bases unmatched to any gene: 6. CDR3 coding DNA: TGTGCCACCAGTGATACTAGACAGGGTTATGAGCAGTTCTTC. It yields the protein CATSDTRQGYEQFF.

The genes are TRBV2 and TRBJ2-3; 8 nucleotides align to TRBD2. Germline loops: CDR1 SNHLY, CDR2 FYNNEI. This CDR3 spans 15 amino acids. With 7 bases clipped from V and 3 bases from J, the junction kept 9 bases outside the gene matches. The CDR3 reads CASIGRGRLTDTQYF. DNA of the CDR3: TGTGCCAGCATCGGCCGCGGGAGGCTGACAGATACGCAGTATTTT.

This clone is a singleton in its sample. The chain links TRBV6-5 to TRBJ2-7; 7 positions match TRBD2. The length of the CDR3 is 14 residues. V was pared by 0 bases and J by 4 bases, with 3 bases of the junction left unmatched. Germline loops: CDR1 MNHEY, CDR2 SVGAGI. The CDR3 protein is CASSYSRTRYEQYF. In DNA, the CDR3 is TGTGCCAGCAGTTACTCACGGACTAGGTACGAGCAGTACTTC.

This clone was observed a single time. This sequence joins TRBV9 and TRBJ2-7; 11 positions agree with TRBD2. Germline CDR1 SGDLS, CDR2 YYNGEE. V lost 2 bases and J lost 5; bases outside the gene matches: 3. The CDR3 has 14 amino acids. The DNA for the CDR3 is TGTGCCAGCAGCGTTAGCGGGAGGGCCAACGAGCAGTACTTC. The encoded protein is CASSVSGRANEQYF.

The V gene is TRBV6-5, the J gene TRBJ1-2; 9 bases are a match to TRBD1. Germline CDR1 and CDR2: MNHEY and SVGAGI. The CDR3 sequence is 15 residues long. The ends lost 2 bases at V and 4 bases at J; junction bases unmatched: 5. In DNA form, the CDR3 reads TGTGCCAGCAGTTACCCGGGACAGGGTAGCTATGGCTACACCTTC. Protein: CASSYPGQGSYGYTF.

The rearrangement joins TRBV29-1 to TRBJ2-7, with TRBD1 matching 7 bases. This CDR3 comprises 13 residues. Per germline, CDR1 SQVTM and CDR2 ANQGSEA. V lost 4 bases and J lost 3; bases outside the gene matches: 6. The CDR3 sequence: CSVGQGPSYEQYF. CDR3 nucleotide sequence: TGCAGCGTTGGACAGGGCCCCAGCTACGAGCAGTACTTC.

This chain joins TRBV7-6 and TRBJ2-5; a possible D gene is TRBD2 (6 bases). With 7 bases removed from V and 5 bases from J, the gap between germline ends came to 20 bases. This CDR3 contains 15 residues. The germline V gene has CDR1 SGHVS and CDR2 FNYEAQ. CDR3: CASTAVGGGVETQYF. DNA for the CDR3: TGTGCCAGCACCGCAGTAGGCGGAGGGGTTGAGACCCAGTACTTC.

The V gene is TRBV2, the J gene TRBJ1-2, with D possibly being TRBD1 (5 bases). Germline CDR1 is SNHLY and CDR2 is FYNNEI. The CDR3 runs to 16 residues. The V and J ends lost 2 bases and 7 bases respectively, with 20 bases between them. The CDR3 sequence is CASSERRGNRIGGYTF. The CDR3 DNA sequence: TGTGCCAGCAGTGAAAGACGGGGGAACAGGATTGGTGGCTACACCTTC. Supplemented by reference TRBV2 and TRBJ1-2, the full variable domain reads EPEVTQTPSHQVTQMGQEVILRCVPISNHLYFYWYRQILGQKVEFLVSFYNNEISEKSEIFDDQFSVERPDGSNFTLKIRSTKLEDSAMYFCASSERRGNRIGGYTFGSGTRLTVV.

Regarding this clone: Sequence at one end of the junction differs from germline and may be a read error. This chain links TRBV2 with TRBJ2-2; tentatively, D is TRBD1 (6 bases). Germline CDR1 reads SNHLY; CDR2 reads FYNNEI. The CDR3 runs 15 residues. This CDR3 is CASREGTLNTGELFF. The CDR3, as DNA: TGTGCCAGCAGGGAAGGGACATTGAACACCGGGGAGCTGTTTTTT.

This chain connects TRBV11-2 to TRBJ2-3, with unresolved D. Germline V gene lookup returns CDR1 SGHAT and CDR2 FQNNGV. The CDR3 runs to 13 residues. V dropped 6 bases and J dropped 3 bases, with 10 bases sitting between them. CDR3 sequence: CASSPMRTDTQYF. DNA for the CDR3: TGTGCCAGCAGTCCAATGAGGACAGATACGCAGTATTTT.

The chain carries TRBV7-9 and TRBJ2-7, with D possibly matching TRBD2 (6 bases). The CDR3 extends over 14 amino acids. Germline V gene data show CDR1 as SEHNR and CDR2 as FQNEAQ (reference sequence). Trimming shortened V by 3 bases and J by 6 bases, and 15 bases separated the two germline ends. CDR3 sequence: CASSFGGFGSEQYF. CDR3 coding DNA: TGTGCCAGCAGCTTCGGAGGGTTCGGGAGCGAGCAGTACTTC.

V usage is TRBV19 and J usage is TRBJ2-1, with 11 bases that match TRBD1. From germline, CDR1 is LNHDA and CDR2 SQIVND (reference sequence). V gave up 1 base and J gave up 7 bases; unmatched junction bases: 6. The CDR3 covers 16 residues. The CDR3 DNA is TGTGCCAGTAGTATAGTAGGACAGGGGGCGCGGAATGAGCAGTTCTTC. Residues: CASSIVGQGARNEQFF.

The chain joins TRBV6-5 to TRBJ1-1; 8 positions match TRBD1. Germline values: CDR1 MNHEY, CDR2 SVGAGI. The trim removed 5 bases at V and 3 bases at J, leaving 8 bases unmatched. The CDR3 runs to 15 residues. The CDR3 DNA is TGTGCCAGCAGTCTCGAATCGGACAGGGACACTGAAGCTTTCTTT. It yields the protein CASSLESDRDTEAFF.

This clone was detected only once. This chain uses TRBV9 with TRBJ1-1, with 7 positions matching TRBD1. Germline lookup yields CDR1 SGDLS and CDR2 YYNGEE. J gave up 1 base and V 4 bases, and 7 bases lay outside the gene matches. This CDR3 region has 15 residues. The DNA for the CDR3 is TGTGCCAGCAGCTATAGGGCAGGGGGGAACACTGAAGCTTTCTTT. It specifies CASSYRAGGNTEAFF.

This chain joins TRBV20-1 and TRBJ2-4; D gene unclear. The CDR3 covers 11 residues. From germline, CDR1 is DFQATT and CDR2 SNEGSKA (reference sequence). V lost 6 bases to trimming and J lost 8 bases, with 11 bases between them. CDR3 sequence (DNA): TGCAGTGCGCCCGACATCGACATTCAGTACTTC. Amino acid sequence: CSAPDIDIQYF.

The chain recombines TRBV5-4 with TRBJ1-1; D gene unclear. There are 16 residues in the CDR3. The germline V and J ends were trimmed by 0 bases and 4 bases, with 16 bases remaining between them. CDR1 and CDR2 from the germline V gene are SGHNT and YYREEE (reference sequence). CDR3 nucleotides: TGTGCCAGCAGCTTGGATTTTAAGGCGGCGAGCACTGAAGCTTTCTTT. Translation gives CASSLDFKAASTEAFF.